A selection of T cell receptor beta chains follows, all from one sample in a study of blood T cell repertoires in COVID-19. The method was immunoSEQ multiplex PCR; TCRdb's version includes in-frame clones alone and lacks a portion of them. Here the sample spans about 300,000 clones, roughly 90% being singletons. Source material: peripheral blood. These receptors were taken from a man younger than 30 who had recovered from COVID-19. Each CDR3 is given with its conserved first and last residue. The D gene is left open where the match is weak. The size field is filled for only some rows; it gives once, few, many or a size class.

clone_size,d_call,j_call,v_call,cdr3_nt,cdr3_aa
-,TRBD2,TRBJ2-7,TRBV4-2,TGTGCCAGCAGCCCAAACAAGCGGGGCAGCACCTACGAGCAGTACTTC,CASSPNKRGSTYEQYF
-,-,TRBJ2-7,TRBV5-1,TGCGCCAGCACCCCCTCAGGGGTCTCCCTATTCTACGAGCAGTACTTC,CASTPSGVSLFYEQYF
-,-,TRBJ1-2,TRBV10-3,TGTGCCATCAGTGAGGGCAGGGATGATGGCTACACCTTC,CAISEGRDDGYTF
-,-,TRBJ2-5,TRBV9,TGTGCCAGCAGCGTAGATCTGTTTTCAGAGACCCAGTACTTC,CASSVDLFSETQYF
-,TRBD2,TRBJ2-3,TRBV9,TGTGCCAGCAGCGTAGGAACTAGCGGGGGAAAGGATACGCAGTATTTT,CASSVGTSGGKDTQYF
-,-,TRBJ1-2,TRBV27,TGTGCCAGCAGTTTATCGCCGATGGGGGCCTATGGCTACACCTTC,CASSLSPMGAYGYTF
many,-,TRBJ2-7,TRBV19,TGTGCCAGTAGTGCGGGACTGATCTACGAGCAGTACTTC,CASSAGLIYEQYF
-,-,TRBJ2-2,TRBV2,TGTGCCAGCAGTCCGGTCGGGACCGGGGAGCTGTTTTTT,CASSPVGTGELFF
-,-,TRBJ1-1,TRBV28,TGTGCCAGCAGTCCGCTCAACACAGGTTTAGGGGACACTGAAGCTTTCTTT,CASSPLNTGLGDTEAFF
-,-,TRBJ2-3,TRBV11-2,TGTGCCAGCAGCTTAAGGTCACCGGGGTCTATCACAGATACGCAGTATTTT,CASSLRSPGSITDTQYF
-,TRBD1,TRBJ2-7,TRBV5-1,TGCGCCAGCAGCCATTGGACAGGGTTCGAGCAGTACTTC,CASSHWTGFEQYF
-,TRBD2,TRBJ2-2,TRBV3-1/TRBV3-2,TGTGCCAGCAGCCCCCGACTAGCGGTCGCCGGGGAGCTGTTTTTT,CASSPRLAVAGELFF
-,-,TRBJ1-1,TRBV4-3,TGCGCCAGCAGCCAAGATGGGCAGGGGACTGAAGCTTTCTTT,CASSQDGQGTEAFF